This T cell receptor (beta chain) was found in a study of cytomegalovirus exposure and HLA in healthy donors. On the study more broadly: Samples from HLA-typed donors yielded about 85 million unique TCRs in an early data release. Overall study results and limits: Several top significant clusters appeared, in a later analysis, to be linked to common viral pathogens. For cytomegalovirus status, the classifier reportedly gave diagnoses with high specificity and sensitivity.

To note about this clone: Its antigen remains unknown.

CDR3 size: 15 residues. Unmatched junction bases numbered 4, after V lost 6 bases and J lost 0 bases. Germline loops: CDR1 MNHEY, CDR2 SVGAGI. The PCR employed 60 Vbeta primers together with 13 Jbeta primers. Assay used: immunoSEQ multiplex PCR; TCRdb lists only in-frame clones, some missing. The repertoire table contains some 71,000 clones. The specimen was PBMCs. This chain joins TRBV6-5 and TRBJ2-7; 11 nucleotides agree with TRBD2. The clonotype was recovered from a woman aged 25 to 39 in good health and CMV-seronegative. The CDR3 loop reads CASRRTSGPSYEQYF. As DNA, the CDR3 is TGTGCCAGCAGGCGGACTAGCGGGCCCTCCTACGAGCAGTACTTC.